The sequence of this T cell receptor (beta chain) was determined in a study of blood T cell repertoires in COVID-19. Across the study: Samples came from the United States, Italy and Spain, spanning acute and convalescent COVID-19.

Here immunoSEQ multiplex PCR was the method, and the copy in TCRdb shows in-frame clones only, minus some. The sample lists about 190,000 clones, about 88% occurring once. Deletions cut 0 bases from V and 0 bases from J, with 18 bases between. Germline values: CDR1 MNHEY, CDR2 SVGEGT. The CDR3 consists of 18 residues. The chain employs TRBV6-2 or TRBV6-3 and TRBJ2-7; TRBD1 is a possible D gene (6 bases). Sequences were obtained from peripheral blood. The source of this sequence is a woman between 35 and 50 years old who had recovered from COVID-19. As DNA, the CDR3 is TGTGCCAGCAGTTACTCGCCTCCGCAAGACAGGTCCTCCTACGAGCAGTACTTC. Translating gives CASSYSPPQDRSSYEQYF.